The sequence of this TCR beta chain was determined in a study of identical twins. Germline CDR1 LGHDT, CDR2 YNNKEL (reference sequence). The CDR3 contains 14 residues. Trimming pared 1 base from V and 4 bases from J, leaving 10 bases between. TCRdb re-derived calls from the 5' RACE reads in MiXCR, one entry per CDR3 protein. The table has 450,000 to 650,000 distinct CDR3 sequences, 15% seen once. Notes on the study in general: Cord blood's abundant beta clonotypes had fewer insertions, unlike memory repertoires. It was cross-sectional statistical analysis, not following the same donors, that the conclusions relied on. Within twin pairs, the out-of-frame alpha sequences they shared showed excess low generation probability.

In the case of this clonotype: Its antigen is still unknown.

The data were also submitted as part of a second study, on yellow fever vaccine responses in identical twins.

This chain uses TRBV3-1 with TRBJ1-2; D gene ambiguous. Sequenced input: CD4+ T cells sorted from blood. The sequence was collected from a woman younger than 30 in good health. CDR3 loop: CASSQGHQPYGYTF. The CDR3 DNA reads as TGTGCCAGCAGCCAAGGGCATCAGCCCTATGGCTACACCTTC.